This entry is about one T cell receptor beta chain. This sample was taken from a study of blood T cell repertoires in COVID-19. As for the study in general: The United States, Italy and Spain provided the acute and convalescent COVID-19 samples.

Clones were sequenced by immunoSEQ multiplex PCR, and TCRdb holds only the in-frame ones, with some missing. This repertoire shows more than 50,000 clones, 90% found once; its top ten account for 16%. Germline V CDR1 and CDR2: KGHDR, SFDVKD. The junction had 16 bases not matched to a gene; V was cut back by 12 bases and J by 5 bases. This CDR3 is built from 15 residues. Sequenced material: peripheral blood. The sequence came from a man older than 75 with acute or convalescent COVID-19. This chain links TRBV24-1 with TRBJ1-2; 8 positions match TRBD1. The CDR3 DNA reads as TGTGCCTCGCATATAGCCACAGGGGGTGGGTATGGCTACACCTTC. Translated: CASHIATGGGYGYTF.